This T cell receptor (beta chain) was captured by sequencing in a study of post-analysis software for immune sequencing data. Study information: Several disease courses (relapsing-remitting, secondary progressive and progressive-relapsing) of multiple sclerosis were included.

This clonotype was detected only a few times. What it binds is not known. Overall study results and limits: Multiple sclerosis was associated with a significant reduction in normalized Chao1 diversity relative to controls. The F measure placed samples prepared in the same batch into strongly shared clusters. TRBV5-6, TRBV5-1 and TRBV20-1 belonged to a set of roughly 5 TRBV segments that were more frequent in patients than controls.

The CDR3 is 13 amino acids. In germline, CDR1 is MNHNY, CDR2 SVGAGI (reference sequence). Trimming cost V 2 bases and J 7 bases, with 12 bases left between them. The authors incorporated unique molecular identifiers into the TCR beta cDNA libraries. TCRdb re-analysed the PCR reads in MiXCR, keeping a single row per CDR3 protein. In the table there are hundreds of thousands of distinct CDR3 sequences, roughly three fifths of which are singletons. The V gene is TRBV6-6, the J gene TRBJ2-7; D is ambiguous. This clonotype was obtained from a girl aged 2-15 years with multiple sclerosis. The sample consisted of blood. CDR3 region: CASSYGRQSEQYF. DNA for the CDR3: TGTGCCAGCAGTTACGGACGCCAATCAGAGCAGTACTTC.